What follows describes a single TCR beta chain. Its target is unknown. Only in-frame clones appear in the TCRdb table, and some are missing; sequencing was by immunoSEQ multiplex PCR. The sample includes some 2.1 million clones, over 85% of them seen just once. This entry belongs to a study of shared clonotypes between healthy human individuals. Study-level results: When compared with the clonotypes that were shared by all four sorted-subset donors, the non-shared clonotypes turned out to have lower generation probabilities.

Germline V CDR1 and CDR2: MNHEY, SVGAGI. Trimming removed 6 bases at V and 5 bases at J, with 13 bases between. The CDR3 has 13 residues. What was sequenced was naive CD4+ T cells sorted from blood. Subset described: CD45RA+ positively selected. The source is a man between 18 and 29 years old in good health. This chain joins TRBV6-5 and TRBJ1-2, with D uncertain. CDR3 nucleotides: TGTGCCAGCAGCCCCGACGGCCTATATGGCTACACCTTC. As protein: CASSPDGLYGYTF.